This T cell receptor beta chain was sequenced during a study of blood T cell repertoires in COVID-19. Profiled with immunoSEQ multiplex PCR; TCRdb holds only in-frame clones, not every one. Of around 400,000 clones in the sample, roughly 90% were seen once. Germline-derived CDR1 and CDR2 are DFQATT and SNEGSKA (reference sequence). The CDR3 length is 10 residues. For this clone: The germline gene is not matched at one end of the junction; a read error may be the cause.

The sequence was collected from a middle-aged man with acute or convalescent COVID-19. The sequenced sample consisted of peripheral blood. The J gene is TRBJ1-2, the V gene TRBV20-1; tentatively, D is TRBD1 (5 bases). The CDR3 DNA is TGCAGTGCTAGGATGGAGACAGCCTCCTTC. Protein: CSARMETASF.